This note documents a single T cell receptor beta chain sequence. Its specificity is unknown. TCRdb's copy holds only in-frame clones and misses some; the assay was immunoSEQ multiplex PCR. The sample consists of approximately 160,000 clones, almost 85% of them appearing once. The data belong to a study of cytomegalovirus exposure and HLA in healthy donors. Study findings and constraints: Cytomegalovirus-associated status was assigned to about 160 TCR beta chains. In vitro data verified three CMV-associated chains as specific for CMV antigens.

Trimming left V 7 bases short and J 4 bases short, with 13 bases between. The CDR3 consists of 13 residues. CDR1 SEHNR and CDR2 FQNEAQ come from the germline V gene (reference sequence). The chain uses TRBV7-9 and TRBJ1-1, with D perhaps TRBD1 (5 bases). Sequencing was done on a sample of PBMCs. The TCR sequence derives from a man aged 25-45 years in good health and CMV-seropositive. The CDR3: CASTQGRGTEAFF. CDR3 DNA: TGTGCCAGCACCCAGGGCCGAGGCACTGAAGCTTTCTTT. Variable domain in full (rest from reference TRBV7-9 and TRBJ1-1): DTGVSQNPRHKITKRGQNVTFRCDPISEHNRLYWYRQTLGQGPEFLTYFQNEAQLEKSRLLSDRFSAERPKGSFSTLEIQRTEQGDSAMYLCASTQGRGTEAFFGQGTRLTVV.